This TCR beta chain was documented in a study of T cell responses to AZD1222 COVID-19 vaccine listed by TCRdb under 2021. With respect to the entire study: AZD1222 recipients with second doses at about 4 weeks or about 12 weeks were pooled, because spike-specific TCR depth and breadth did not differ between schedules. TCR sequencing covered more than 230 trial participants: approximately 200 given two doses of AZD1222 and around 26 given two doses of MenACWY control vaccine. Trial participants were enrolled into age subgroups of 18-55, 56-69 and 70-plus years, which contained roughly 150, 30 and 60 TCR-sequenced participants, respectively.

Reading the label with the study, this specimen's time point is: baseline before first vaccination. Vaccinee samples came from UK trials COV001 and COV002, including a single-blind randomized controlled phase 2/3 trial of AZD1222 (ChAdOx1 nCoV-19) in healthy adults. Trial participant PBMC samples were collected at day 0 and day 28 after the second dose for TCRbeta chain sequencing. Of note for this clone: Its antigen specificity is not known. There are no base qualities to consult, and no much larger clone falls within one base.

The CDR3 numbers 16 residues from cysteine through phenylalanine. Of the read, only the CDR3 DNA is kept; its 48 bases are in frame from base 1. Relative to germline, V is 1 base shorter and J is 0 bases shorter, with 11 bases between their ends. The CDR1 and CDR2 encoded by the germline V gene are KGHDR and SFDVKD. Study-wide conclusions, independent of this receptor: Only five to seven AZD1222 recipients were SARS-CoV-2 seropositive at baseline, limiting conclusions about previously exposed vaccinees. Participants were mostly white British, with more females than males. The authors suggested clonal diversity may have been underestimated. The whole spike protein was spanned by vaccine-associated CD4 TCRs, and dominant responses were seen in regions 160-218 and 743-854. In the small 56-69-year group, the increase in depth fell short of significance, most likely because of low power. Nearly half of unique spike-specific TCRs reportedly recognized epitopes outside regions mutated in the B.1.351 and B.1.1.7 variants. After two AZD1222 doses, both the breadth and the depth of spike-specific TCRs were significantly higher than at day 0 and than in MenACWY recipients. Because no day 14 peak-response samples were available, the repertoires could be characterized only after the peak T cell response.

The CDR3 regions of human TCRbeta chains were subjected to immunosequencing. Concerning the study's data processing: TCRs in the repertoires were compared against a reference library of SARS-CoV-2-specific TCRs that had been generated with the MIRA antigen-specificity platform. Breadth meant the fraction of unique TCRs that were SARS-CoV-2-associated, whereas depth meant the fraction of total T cells that were SARS-CoV-2-associated. Using the MIRA data, each spike-specific TCR was assigned both to the spike region to which the TCR was reactive and to a CD4 or CD8 class. Log10-transformed breadth and depth values were compared by one-way ANOVA with Sidak's multiple comparisons tests. TCRdb carries this immuneACCESS record with in-frame sequences only. Its versions omit some clonotypes, under half of them owing to an unresolved V gene in the studies checked, with the rest unexplained. That table supplies the V and J calls and clone size; D and trimming were determined from the DNA. Within this sample are some 90,000 clones, with 87% of them counted one time only. The ten biggest clones cover about 1.4% of the sample.

The clonotype was recovered from an adult in good health. The receptor chain draws on TRBV24-1 and TRBJ2-5; the D gene assignment is perhaps TRBD1 or TRBD2, with each matching 6 bases. The material was peripheral blood, obtained on day 0 of AZD1222 vaccination. The DNA reads TGTGCCACCAGTGATTTAGGGGGGACGGACCAAGAGACCCAGTACTTC. It specifies CATSDLGGTDQETQYF.